This T cell receptor (beta chain) stems from a study of blood T cells in healthy people across ages. Study-level findings and limits: More naive CD4+ cells and higher diversity marked long-lived donors relative to aged donors. CMV status of donors was unknown, possibly confounding expanded clonotype changes.

This CDR3 contains 15 residues. Trimming shortened V by 4 bases and J by 0 bases, and 11 bases separated the two germline ends. Germline-derived CDR1 and CDR2 are SGHRS and YFSETQ. The study drew donors from healthy Caucasian individuals in Russia aged 6 to 90. Donors gave about 9.3 milliliters of peripheral blood apiece. A J-beta primer mix and a sample-barcoded 5' primer were used in a second PCR of roughly 7 to 12 cycles. TCRdb fed the 5' RACE reads into MiXCR, producing one record per CDR3 protein. The sample has fewer than 1.5 million distinct CDR3 sequences; approximately 42% are singletons. About this clonotype itself: Antigen: not known.

The chain combines TRBV5-1 with TRBJ2-1, with D perhaps matching TRBD2 (6 bases). The sequence was collected from a woman aged 18 to 35 in good health. Source material: blood. Here the CDR3 reads CASSPREYSYNEQFF. The CDR3, as DNA: TGCGCCAGCAGCCCTCGGGAGTACTCCTACAATGAGCAGTTCTTC.